This TCR beta chain was sequenced for a study of blood T cell repertoires in COVID-19 (TCRdb year 2020). Background for the entire study: Samples covering the acute and convalescent phases of COVID-19 were provided by collaborators in the United States, Italy and Spain. The prospective study material was composed of cDNA or gDNA derived from T cells, B-cell-depleted T cells, or PBMCs. Subjects who had been exposed to COVID-19, were actively infected with it, or had recovered from it provided the deeply sampled blood TCRbeta repertoires that made up the dataset. A freely available public database, intended as a resource for researchers studying the immune response to SARS-CoV-2, is where the repertoires were released. The samples were drawn from two sources: the first 160 participants of the ongoing ImmuneRACE study, and fewer than 1,500 subjects contributed by 6 global collaborators. Nearly every sample came with metadata listing a de-identified subject ID, COVID-19 status, age in years and sex. Where available, HLA class I and class II types were obtained from metadata supplied by the sample provider rather than from assay-based typing.

The immunoSEQ Assay, a bias-controlled multiplex PCR, was used to amplify TCRbeta CDR3 regions from genomic DNA. In the source study's methods: Within the assay, amplification of reference gene primers was used to estimate how many nucleated cells each sample contained. To quantify the absolute abundance of each unique TCRbeta CDR3 rearrangement, sequence reads were collapsed and filtered. For each sample, productive Simpson clonality was calculated as the square root of Simpson's diversity index across productive rearrangements. Here the immuneACCESS table is served through TCRdb, limited to in-frame sequences with V and J called. Missing clones are a known gap in these copies; in checked studies unresolved V genes cover under half, and the rest lacks a known reason. The V and J calls and the clone size are those of that table, but D and trimming were determined from the DNA. In this sample the table shows 200,000 or so clones, approximately 82% of which occur a single time. The top ten clonotypes cover 13% of the sample.

Whole blood was collected in K2EDTA tubes by collaborating institutions according to the institutions' own protocols. For TCRbeta analysis, collaborators shipped samples in one of three forms: frozen whole blood, isolated PBMCs, or DNA extracted from either of those sample types. Overall study outcomes, separate from this receptor: How much clinical and demographic metadata was included differed by source and by participant, and the metadata was provided uncurated.

Concerning this clone: Its antigen specificity is not known. Base qualities were left out, and no much larger clone turns up one base away.

Taken from cysteine to phenylalanine, the CDR3 has 18 residues. Left in the record is the CDR3 DNA by itself, 54 bases read in frame from the first base. From a lookup of the germline V gene, CDR1 and CDR2 are SGHDT and YYEEEE. Trimmed from V: 4 bases; trimmed from J: 9 bases; junction bases lacking a gene match: 18. The chain couples TRBV5-6 to TRBJ2-1; 11 junctional bases match TRBD2. Source material: peripheral blood. The sequence was collected from a human donor in a cohort sampled during active COVID-19. For the CDR3, the sequence is CASSARSSGRPLKGEQFF. At the DNA level, the sequence is TGTGCCAGCAGCGCCCGATCTAGCGGGAGGCCGCTTAAAGGTGAGCAGTTCTTC.